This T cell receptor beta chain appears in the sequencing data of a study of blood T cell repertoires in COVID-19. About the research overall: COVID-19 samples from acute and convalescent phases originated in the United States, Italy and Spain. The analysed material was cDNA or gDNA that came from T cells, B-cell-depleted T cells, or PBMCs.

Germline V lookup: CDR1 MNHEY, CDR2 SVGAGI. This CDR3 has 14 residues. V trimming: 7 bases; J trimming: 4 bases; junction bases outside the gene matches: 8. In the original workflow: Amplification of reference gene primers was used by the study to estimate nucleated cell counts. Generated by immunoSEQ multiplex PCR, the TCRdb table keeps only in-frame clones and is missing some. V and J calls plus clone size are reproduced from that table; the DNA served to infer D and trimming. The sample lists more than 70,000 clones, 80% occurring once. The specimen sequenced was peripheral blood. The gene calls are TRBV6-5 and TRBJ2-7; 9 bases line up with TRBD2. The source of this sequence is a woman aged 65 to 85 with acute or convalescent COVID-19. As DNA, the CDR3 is TGTGCCAGCACCCGTAGCGGGAGTGGTTACGAGCAGTACTTC. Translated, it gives CASTRSGSGYEQYF.